This TCR beta chain is drawn from a study of type 1 and type 2 diabetes patients. At the level of the study: The cohort mixed type 1 diabetes, type 2 diabetes and nondiabetic donors.

With respect to this clonotype: The junction shows a germline mismatch at one end, possibly a read error.

Amplification started from genomic DNA. Amplification of the beta chain CDR3 used 30 forward and 13 reverse multiplex primers. TCRdb re-derived calls from the multiplex PCR reads in MiXCR, one entry per CDR3 protein. The repertoire holds fewer than 300,000 distinct CDR3 sequences, with 45% to 60% as singletons. The CDR3 covers 14 residues. The germline CDR1 and CDR2 sequences are SGHVS and FQNEAQ. The source material was peripheral blood mononuclear cells (PBMCs). The chain has TRBV7-8 and TRBJ2-7; 8 positions match TRBD1. The receptor was derived from a man between 18 and 35 years old with type 2 diabetes. The CDR3 is CASCYGQGMYEQNF. The CDR3 DNA follows: TGTGCCAGCTGCTACGGACAGGGTATGTACGAGCAGAACTTC. Filled out from reference TRBV7-8 and TRBJ2-7, the complete variable domain reads GAGVSQSPRYKVAKRGQDVALRCDPISGHVSLFWYQQALGQGPEFLTYFQNEAQLDKSGLPSDRFFAERPEGSVSTLKIQRTQQEDSAVYLCASCYGQGMYEQNFGPGTRLTVT.